The 15 T cell receptor beta chains in this list originate from one sample, sequenced in a study of blood T cells in healthy people across ages. Using a J-beta primer mix together with a sample-barcoded 5' primer, a second PCR was run for about 6 to 11 cycles. TCRdb independently ran MiXCR on the 5' RACE reads; one entry per CDR3 protein. The sample yields nearly 800,000 distinct CDR3 sequences, just over 55% seen once. The specimen was blood. The receptors were sampled from a man between 35 and 55 years old in good health.

This clonotype was observed a few times. This chain connects TRBV20-1 to TRBJ2-3, with TRBD1 as a possible D gene (5 bases). V lost 7 bases and J lost 4, with 12 bases in between. The CDR3 spans 12 residues. Germline CDR1 is DFQATT and CDR2 is SNEGSKA (reference sequence). The CDR3 DNA is TGCAGTGACCGGCAGGGTCCAGATACGCAGTATTTT. Translated, it gives CSDRQGPDTQYF.

The chain has TRBV11-2 and TRBJ2-5; D call uncertain. V lost 5 bases to trimming and J lost 5 bases, with 18 bases between them. Germline V gene lookup returns CDR1 SGHAT and CDR2 FQNNGV. This CDR3 region has 15 residues. The CDR3 here is CASSRNSDLIETQYF. In DNA form, the CDR3 reads TGTGCCAGCAGCCGAAATTCTGACCTCATTGAGACCCAGTACTTC.

This chain connects TRBV28 to TRBJ2-7; tentative D call: TRBD1 (5 bases). Deletions cut 2 bases from V and 2 bases from J, with 10 bases between. Germline loops: CDR1 MDHEN, CDR2 SYDVKM. CDR3 length: 14 residues. CDR3: CASSLIRAPYEQYF. CDR3 DNA sequence: TGTGCCAGCAGTTTAATCAGGGCCCCCTACGAGCAGTACTTC.

The table lists this clonotype with a few counts. The chain carries TRBV6-2 or TRBV6-3 and TRBJ2-7, with 8 bases lining up with TRBD2. V gave up 6 bases and J gave up 0 bases; unmatched junction bases: 7. In germline, CDR1 is MNHEY, CDR2 SVGEGT. The CDR3 is made up of 15 amino acids. CDR3 in amino acids: CASRAPSGSSYEQYF. The CDR3, as DNA: TGTGCCAGCAGGGCCCCCAGCGGGAGCTCCTACGAGCAGTACTTC.

The chain combines TRBV20-1 with TRBJ2-1; no clear D gene. CDR1 and CDR2 from the germline V gene are DFQATT and SNEGSKA (reference sequence). The CDR3 spans 15 residues. V gave up 0 bases and J gave up 9 bases, with 18 bases separating them. The CDR3 nucleotides read TGCAGTGCTAGAGATGGGTCGGATTTACGCCCTGAGCAGTTCTTC. Protein: CSARDGSDLRPEQFF.

This clonotype was detected only a few times. The chain recombines TRBV5-6 with TRBJ1-2, with a tentative D call TRBD1 (5 bases). Trimming removed 5 bases from V and 7 bases from J, with 18 bases in between. Germline CDR1 is SGHDT and CDR2 is YYEEEE. The CDR3 totals 14 residues. CDR3 sequence: CASSAGPGPGGYTF. The CDR3 nucleotides read TGTGCCAGCAGTGCAGGTCCGGGGCCCGGTGGCTACACCTTC.

This chain connects TRBV7-9 to TRBJ2-2; 8 bases line up with TRBD1. The CDR3 is made up of 16 amino acids. The trim removed 5 bases at V and 1 base at J, leaving 6 bases unmatched. Per the germline V gene, CDR1 is SEHNR and CDR2 is FQNEAQ (reference sequence). For the CDR3, the DNA is TGTGCCAGCAGCAAACCCGGGACAGGGAACACCGGGGAGCTGTTTTTT. Translating it yields CASSKPGTGNTGELFF.

This clonotype was detected many times. The CDR3, as DNA: TGTGCCAGCAGCCCCAGCTCCTACAATGAGCAGTTCTTC. Translation: CASSPSSYNEQFF. This chain joins TRBV9 and TRBJ2-1; D is undetermined. Deletions cut 4 bases from V and 0 bases from J, with 5 bases between. Germline lookup yields CDR1 SGDLS and CDR2 YYNGEE. This CDR3 is built from 13 residues. Combining the CDR3 with reference TRBV9 and TRBJ2-1 gives the whole variable domain DSGVTQTPKHLITATGQRVTLRCSPRSGDLSVYWYQQSLDQGLQFLIQYYNGEERAKGNILERFSAQQFPDLHSELNLSSLELGDSALYFCASSPSSYNEQFFGPGTRLTVL.

The V call is TRBV7-2, the J call TRBJ1-2; possible D gene TRBD1, 5 bases. CDR1 is SGHTA and CDR2 is FQGNSA in the germline V gene. Trimming removed 5 bases at V and 2 bases at J, with 15 bases between. The CDR3 runs to 15 residues. CDR3 coding DNA: TGTGCCAGCAGCCCCGATCAGGGAGGGAACTATGGCTACACCTTC. Protein: CASSPDQGGNYGYTF.

This clonotype appeared a few times. The chain links TRBV9 to TRBJ2-7, with 10 bases lining up with TRBD2. Germline trimming cut 5 bases from V and 4 bases from J; bases unmatched to any gene: 6. This CDR3 has 14 amino acids. Germline V lookup: CDR1 SGDLS, CDR2 YYNGEE. CDR3 coding DNA: TGTGCCAGCAGTGCCGGGACTAGCGTATACGAGCAGTACTTC. This codes for CASSAGTSVYEQYF. The full variable domain, rest sourced from reference TRBV9 and TRBJ2-7, is DSGVTQTPKHLITATGQRVTLRCSPRSGDLSVYWYQQSLDQGLQFLIQYYNGEERAKGNILERFSAQQFPDLHSELNLSSLELGDSALYFCASSAGTSVYEQYFGPGTRLTVT.

V and J are TRBV10-3 and TRBJ2-1; a possible D gene is TRBD1 (5 bases). This CDR3 is built from 12 residues. CDR1 ENHRY and CDR2 SYGVKD come from the germline V gene. Trimming cost V 10 bases and J 6 bases, with 13 bases left between them. CDR3 loop: CASGHTGNEQFF. The CDR3 DNA is TGTGCCAGCGGACACACGGGCAATGAGCAGTTCTTC.

The V and J genes are TRBV6-2 or TRBV6-3 and TRBJ1-5; 8 bases match TRBD1. Looked up from germline, CDR1 is MNHEY and CDR2 is SVGEGT. There are 18 residues in the CDR3. V shed 6 bases and J 4 bases; nucleotides not matched to a gene: 17. CDR3 DNA: TGTGCCAGCAGCGACCCTACCCCCGGGACAGGTGATAATCAGCCCCAGCATTTT. This translates into CASSDPTPGTGDNQPQHF.

This clonotype appeared a few times. This sequence joins TRBV7-9 and TRBJ1-2; unclear D gene. V lost 1 base, J lost 8 bases, and 8 bases lay in between. Germline CDR1 is SEHNR and CDR2 is FQNEAQ (reference sequence). The CDR3 sequence is 12 residues long. In nucleotides, the CDR3 is TGTGCCAGCAGCTTAGTCAACAGCGGCTACACCTTC. This codes for CASSLVNSGYTF.

The chain combines TRBV5-6 with TRBJ2-1; D not certain. V gave up 4 bases and J gave up 3 bases, with 11 bases separating them. The CDR3 runs to 14 residues. Germline CDR1 is SGHDT and CDR2 is YYEEEE. CDR3 loop: CASSARKDYNEQFF. As DNA, the CDR3 is TGTGCCAGCAGCGCGAGGAAGGACTACAATGAGCAGTTCTTC.

In this sample, this clonotype turned up a few times. The chain has TRBV20-1 and TRBJ2-5; D unclear. V lost 0 bases and J 2 bases, leaving 10 bases between the germline ends. Per germline, CDR1 DFQATT and CDR2 SNEGSKA (reference sequence). This CDR3 contains 14 residues. The CDR3 spells CSARDLRKQETQYF. CDR3 nucleotides: TGCAGTGCTAGAGATCTGAGAAAACAAGAGACCCAGTACTTC.